These 14 T cell receptor beta chains came from one sample sequenced in a study of CD8+ T cells in alopecia areata. RNA extraction was followed by reverse transcription into cDNA, which acted as the sequencing template. Profiling relied on immunoSEQ multiplex PCR, and the TCRdb table lists in-frame clones only, not all of them. The sample holds over 200,000 clones; around three fifths are singletons and the top ten take approximately 0.5%. The sample consisted of CD4+ T cells sorted from blood, taken at week 0. The receptors were sampled from a human donor with alopecia areata.

The rearrangement uses TRBV5-4 and TRBJ2-7, with D perhaps assigned TRBD1 or TRBD2 (7 bases each). The CDR3 has 13 amino acids. CDR1 and CDR2 from the germline V gene are SGHNT and YYREEE (reference sequence). V dropped 7 bases and J dropped 4 bases, with 15 bases sitting between them. Here the CDR3 reads CASAPGGVYEQYF. For the CDR3, the DNA is TGTGCCAGCGCCCCAGGGGGGGTATACGAGCAGTACTTC.

The V gene is TRBV7-2, the J gene TRBJ2-6; D gene uncertain. Germline V gene data show CDR1 as SGHTA and CDR2 as FQGNSA. The ends were cut back, 5 bases at V and 0 bases at J, with 8 bases in the middle. The CDR3 consists of 15 residues. The CDR3 protein is CASSPTPSGANVLTF. The CDR3 coding sequence is TGTGCCAGCAGCCCGACCCCCTCTGGGGCCAACGTCCTGACTTTC.

The chain couples TRBV6-5 to TRBJ2-1, with a tentative D call TRBD2 (7 bases). V lost 1 base and J 5 bases, leaving 15 bases between the germline ends. The CDR3 is 16 amino acids. The germline V gene has CDR1 MNHEY and CDR2 SVGAGI. Here the CDR3 DNA reads TGTGCCAGCAGTTACTGGGGGGGCGGGAAGAACAATGAGCAGTTCTTC. This translates into CASSYWGGGKNNEQFF.

V usage is TRBV5-1 and J usage is TRBJ2-7, with 7 bases matching TRBD2. The length of the CDR3 is 15 residues. Germline assignment: CDR1 SGHRS and CDR2 YFSETQ. The V segment lost 1 base and the J segment 2 bases; nucleotides outside the gene matches: 6. The CDR3 reads CASSLITSDTYEQYF. For the CDR3, the DNA is TGCGCCAGCAGCTTGATAACTAGCGACACCTACGAGCAGTACTTC.

This clone was counted between two and nine times. V is TRBV5-1 and J is TRBJ2-7; tentatively, D is TRBD1 (6 bases). CDR3 length equals 14 residues. Germline assignment: CDR1 SGHRS and CDR2 YFSETQ. The ends were cut back, 0 bases at V and 6 bases at J, with 13 bases in the middle. The DNA for the CDR3 is TGCGCCAGCAGCTTGGACAGGGAAGGAGGCGAGCAGTACTTC. Translating it yields CASSLDREGGEQYF.

The V and J genes are TRBV25-1 and TRBJ1-1, with D maybe TRBD1 (5 bases). The CDR3 runs 15 residues. V shed 5 bases and J shed 4 bases, with 17 bases lying between them. Germline CDR1 reads MGHDK; CDR2 reads SYGVNS. The CDR3 loop reads CASSPRAWGRTEAFF. CDR3 DNA: TGTGCCAGCAGTCCAAGGGCATGGGGACGCACTGAAGCTTTCTTT.

This clone was counted once. The V gene is TRBV29-1, the J gene TRBJ2-7; D is undetermined. With 4 bases removed from V and 4 bases from J, the gap between germline ends came to 23 bases. Germline CDR1 reads SQVTM; CDR2 reads ANQGSEA. This CDR3 is built from 16 residues. The CDR3 loop is CSVVSRIREPIYEQYF. The CDR3 DNA sequence: TGCAGCGTTGTCTCAAGGATCAGAGAGCCTATTTACGAGCAGTACTTC.

The chain uses TRBV19 and TRBJ1-5, with 7 bases lining up with TRBD1. The CDR3 is 14 amino acids. CDR1 is LNHDA and CDR2 is SQIVND in the germline V gene (reference sequence). The J segment lost 8 bases and the V segment lost 6 bases, leaving 10 bases of the junction unmatched. CDR3 residues: CASSPDRVGEPQHF. CDR3 nucleotides: TGTGCCAGTAGCCCCGACAGGGTTGGAGAGCCCCAGCATTTT.

The V gene is TRBV30, the J gene TRBJ1-2; weak D call: TRBD1 (6 bases). The germline CDR1 and CDR2 sequences are GTSNPN and SVGIG (reference sequence). Trimming removed 0 bases at V and 4 bases at J, with 12 bases between. This CDR3 spans 14 amino acids. In DNA, the CDR3 is TGTGCCTGGAGTGTACTGGTAGGGGGCTATGGCTACACCTTC. It is translated as CAWSVLVGGYGYTF.

The V and J genes are TRBV19 and TRBJ1-1; tentative D call: TRBD1 (5 bases). From germline, CDR1 is LNHDA and CDR2 SQIVND (reference sequence). The germline V and J ends were trimmed by 4 bases and 4 bases, with 16 bases remaining between them. This CDR3 has 15 amino acids. The chain's CDR3 is CASSRGDSGGTEAFF. The CDR3, as DNA: TGTGCCAGTAGTAGAGGGGACTCCGGGGGCACTGAAGCTTTCTTT.

As for this clone: Other DNA sequences in this specimen translate into the identical CDR3. The rearrangement links TRBV6-5 to TRBJ2-7; D unclear. The CDR3 contains 14 residues. Germline V gene lookup returns CDR1 MNHEY and CDR2 SVGAGI. V lost 0 bases and J 1 base, leaving 7 bases between the germline ends. CDR3 region: CASSYSSGSYEQYF. The DNA of the CDR3 is TGTGCCAGCAGTTACTCTTCGGGTTCCTACGAGCAGTACTTC.

Worth noting for this clone: A much larger clone differs by one base, so this may be a read error. V gene TRBV7-6 combines with J gene TRBJ2-7, with 11 bases aligning to TRBD1. From germline, CDR1 is SGHVS and CDR2 FNYEAQ. With 0 bases clipped from V and 4 bases from J, the junction kept 5 bases outside the gene matches. The CDR3 is 16 residues long. CDR3 region: CASSLAPGTGGYEQYF. In nucleotides, the CDR3 is TGTGCCAGCAGCTTAGCGCCCGGGACAGGGGGTTACGAGCAGTACTTC.

The chain is built from TRBV7-6 and TRBJ1-2; no clear D. Trimming left V 1 base short and J 4 bases short, with 13 bases between. This CDR3 spans 15 amino acids. Germline-derived CDR1 and CDR2 are SGHVS and FNYEAQ. The CDR3 is CASSLGMGITYGYTF. The CDR3 region has the DNA TGTGCCAGCAGCTTAGGGATGGGAATTACCTATGGCTACACCTTC.

Concerning this clone itself: The sample contains more than one DNA sequence encoding this CDR3. The chain is built from TRBV30 and TRBJ1-4; no clear D. CDR3 size: 12 residues. Germline CDR1 is GTSNPN and CDR2 is SVGIG (reference sequence). The V gene lost 3 bases and the J gene lost 8 bases, with 10 bases spanning the gap. CDR3 residues: CAWSVRGEKLFF. DNA of the CDR3: TGTGCCTGGAGCGTCCGTGGCGAAAAACTGTTTTTT.